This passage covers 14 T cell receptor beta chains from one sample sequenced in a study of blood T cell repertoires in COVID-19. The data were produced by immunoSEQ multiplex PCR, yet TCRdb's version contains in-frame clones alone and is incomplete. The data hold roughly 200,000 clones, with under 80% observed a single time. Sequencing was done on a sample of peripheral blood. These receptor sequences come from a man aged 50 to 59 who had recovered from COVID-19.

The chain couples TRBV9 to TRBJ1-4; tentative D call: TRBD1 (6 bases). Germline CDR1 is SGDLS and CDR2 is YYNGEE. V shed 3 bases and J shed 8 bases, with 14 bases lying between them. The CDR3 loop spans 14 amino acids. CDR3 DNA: TGTGCCAGCAGCGGAACAGGGATAGGAGAAAAACTGTTTTTT. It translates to CASSGTGIGEKLFF.

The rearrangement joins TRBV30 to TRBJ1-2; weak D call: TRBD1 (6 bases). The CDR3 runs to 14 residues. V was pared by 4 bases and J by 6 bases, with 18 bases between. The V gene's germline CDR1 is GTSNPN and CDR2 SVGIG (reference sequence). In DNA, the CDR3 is TGTGCCTGGATAGAGGTCAGGGGAGTGAATGGCTACACCTTC. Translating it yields CAWIEVRGVNGYTF.

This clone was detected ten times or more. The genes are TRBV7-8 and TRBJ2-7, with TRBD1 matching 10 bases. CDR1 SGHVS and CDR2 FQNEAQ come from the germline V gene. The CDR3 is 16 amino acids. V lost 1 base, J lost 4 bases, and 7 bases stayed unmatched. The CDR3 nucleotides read TGTGCCAGCAGCTTAGTTAGTGACAGGGGGCTATACGAGCAGTACTTC. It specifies CASSLVSDRGLYEQYF.

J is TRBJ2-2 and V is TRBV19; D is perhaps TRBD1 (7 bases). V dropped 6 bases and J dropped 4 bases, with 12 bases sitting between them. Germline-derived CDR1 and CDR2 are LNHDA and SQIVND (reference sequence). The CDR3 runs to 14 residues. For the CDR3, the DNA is TGTGCCAGTAGAAGACAGGGAGGCACCGGGGAGCTGTTTTTT. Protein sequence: CASRRQGGTGELFF.

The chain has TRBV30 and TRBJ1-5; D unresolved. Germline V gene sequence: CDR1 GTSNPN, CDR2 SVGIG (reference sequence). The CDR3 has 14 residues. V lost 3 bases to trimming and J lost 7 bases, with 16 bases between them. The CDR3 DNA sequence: TGTGCCTGGAGCGGGATGGGGTCCGGCCAGCCCCAGCATTTT. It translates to CAWSGMGSGQPQHF.

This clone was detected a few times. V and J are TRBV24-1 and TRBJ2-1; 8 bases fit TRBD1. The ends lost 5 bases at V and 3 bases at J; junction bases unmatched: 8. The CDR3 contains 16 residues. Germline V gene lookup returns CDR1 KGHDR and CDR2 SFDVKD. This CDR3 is CATSAGDRGFYNEQFF. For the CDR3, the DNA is TGTGCCACCAGTGCTGGTGACAGGGGCTTCTACAATGAGCAGTTCTTC.

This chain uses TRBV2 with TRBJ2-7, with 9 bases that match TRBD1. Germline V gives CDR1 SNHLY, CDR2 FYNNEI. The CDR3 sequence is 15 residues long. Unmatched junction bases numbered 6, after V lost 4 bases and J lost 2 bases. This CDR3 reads CASSGGTGWTYEQYF. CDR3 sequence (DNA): TGTGCCAGCAGTGGGGGGACAGGGTGGACCTACGAGCAGTACTTC.

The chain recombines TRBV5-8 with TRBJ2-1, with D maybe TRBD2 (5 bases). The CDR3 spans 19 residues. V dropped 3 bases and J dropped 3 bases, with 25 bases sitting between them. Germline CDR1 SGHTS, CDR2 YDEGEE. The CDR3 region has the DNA TGTGCCAGCAGCTCCCCCGTGGGTAGCGCATCACGCCTCTACAATGAGCAGTTCTTC. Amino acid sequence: CASSSPVGSASRLYNEQFF.

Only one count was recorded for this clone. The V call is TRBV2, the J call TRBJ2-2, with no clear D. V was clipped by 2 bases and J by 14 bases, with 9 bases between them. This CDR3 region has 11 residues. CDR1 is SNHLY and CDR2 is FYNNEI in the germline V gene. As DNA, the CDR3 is TGTGCCAGCAGTGAACTTCAGGAACTGTTTTTT. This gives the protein CASSELQELFF.

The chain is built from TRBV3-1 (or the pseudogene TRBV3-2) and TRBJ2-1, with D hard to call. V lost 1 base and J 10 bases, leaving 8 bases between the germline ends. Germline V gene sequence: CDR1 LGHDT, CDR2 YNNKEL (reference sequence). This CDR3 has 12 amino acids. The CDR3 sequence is CASSQVVGEQFF. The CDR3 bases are TGTGCCAGCAGCCAAGTAGTCGGGGAGCAGTTCTTC.

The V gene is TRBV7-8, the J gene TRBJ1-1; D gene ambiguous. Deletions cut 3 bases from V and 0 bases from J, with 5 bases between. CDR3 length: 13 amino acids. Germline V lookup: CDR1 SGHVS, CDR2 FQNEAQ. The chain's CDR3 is CASSLRMNTEAFF. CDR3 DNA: TGTGCCAGCAGCTTGAGAATGAACACTGAAGCTTTCTTT.

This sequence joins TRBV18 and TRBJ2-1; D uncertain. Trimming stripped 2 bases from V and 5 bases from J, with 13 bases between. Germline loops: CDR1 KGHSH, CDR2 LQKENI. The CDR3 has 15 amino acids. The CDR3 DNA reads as TGTGCCAGCTCACCAGGGCGATCGGTTGACAATGAGCAGTTCTTC. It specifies CASSPGRSVDNEQFF.

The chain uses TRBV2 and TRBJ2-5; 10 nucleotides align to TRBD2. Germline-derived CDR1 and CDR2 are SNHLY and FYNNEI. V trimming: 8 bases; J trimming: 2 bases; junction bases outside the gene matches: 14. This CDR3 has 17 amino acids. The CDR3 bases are TGTGCCAGCCACCCTGCACTGAGCGGGGGGGGTCAAGAGACCCAGTACTTC. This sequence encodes CASHPALSGGGQETQYF.

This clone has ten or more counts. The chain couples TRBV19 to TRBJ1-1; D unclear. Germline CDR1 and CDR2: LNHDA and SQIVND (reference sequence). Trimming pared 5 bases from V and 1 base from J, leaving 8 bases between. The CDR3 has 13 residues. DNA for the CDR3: TGTGCCAGTAGTGGCCGTGGGAACACTGAAGCTTTCTTT. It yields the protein CASSGRGNTEAFF.